Listed below are T cell receptor beta chains from one sample, sequenced in a study of somatic mutations in cytotoxic T cells in rheumatoid arthritis. Data came from immunoSEQ multiplex PCR; TCRdb stores just in-frame clones and leaves some out. Of about 11,000 clones listed, around four fifths are singletons. The sample taken for sequencing was CD8+ T cells sorted from blood. The receptors were sampled from a woman in her sixties or seventies with rheumatoid arthritis. Both conserved end residues are part of each CDR3. D genes are given only for firm matches. Where a row states a size, it is once, few, many or the class of an expanded clone; other rows omit it.

j_call: TRBJ1-3; clone_size: .; d_call: TRBD1; v_call: TRBV9; cdr3_aa: CASSVGQSTGNTIYF; cdr3_nt: TGTGCCAGCAGCGTGGGACAGAGCACTGGAAACACCATATATTTT
j_call: TRBJ2-1; clone_size: few; d_call: TRBD2; v_call: TRBV27; cdr3_aa: CASSSFGTSGNNEQFF; cdr3_nt: TGTGCCAGCAGTTCATTCGGGACTAGCGGGAACAATGAGCAGTTCTTC
j_call: TRBJ2-4; clone_size: .; d_call: .; v_call: TRBV23-1; cdr3_aa: CANRPLAAKNIQYF; cdr3_nt: TGCGCCAATCGGCCCTTAGCTGCCAAAAACATTCAGTACTTC
j_call: TRBJ2-2; clone_size: once; d_call: TRBD2; v_call: TRBV28; cdr3_aa: CASSPTPIAGGRTGELFF; cdr3_nt: TGTGCCAGCAGCCCAACTCCGATAGCGGGAGGGCGCACCGGGGAGCTGTTTTTT
j_call: TRBJ2-1; clone_size: .; d_call: .; v_call: TRBV11-2; cdr3_aa: CASSLEIGAYNEQFF; cdr3_nt: TGTGCCAGCAGCTTAGAGATCGGAGCTTACAATGAGCAGTTCTTC
j_call: TRBJ2-1; clone_size: .; d_call: .; v_call: TRBV11-3; cdr3_aa: CASSVWSSSYNEQFF; cdr3_nt: TGTGCCAGCAGCGTCTGGAGTAGCTCCTACAATGAGCAGTTCTTC
j_call: TRBJ2-2; clone_size: .; d_call: TRBD2; v_call: TRBV7-2; cdr3_aa: CASSFGPFSGRANTGELFF; cdr3_nt: TGTGCCAGCAGCTTTGGACCGTTTAGCGGGAGAGCGAACACCGGGGAGCTGTTTTTT
j_call: TRBJ1-1; clone_size: .; d_call: TRBD1; v_call: TRBV27; cdr3_aa: CASSLGQGSTEASF; cdr3_nt: TGTGCCAGCAGTTTAGGACAGGGATCAACTGAAGCTTCCTTT
j_call: TRBJ1-2; clone_size: once; d_call: TRBD1; v_call: TRBV9; cdr3_aa: CASSDRQGTGYGYTF; cdr3_nt: TGTGCCAGCAGCGACCGACAGGGGACCGGCTATGGCTACACCTTC
j_call: TRBJ2-7; clone_size: .; d_call: .; v_call: TRBV4-3; cdr3_aa: CASSQETRGANEQYF; cdr3_nt: TGCGCCAGCAGCCAAGAGACCAGGGGCGCAAACGAGCAGTACTTC
j_call: TRBJ2-3; clone_size: once; d_call: .; v_call: TRBV2; cdr3_aa: CASSEEGASRTDTQYF; cdr3_nt: TGTGCCAGCAGTGAAGAAGGGGCGTCTCGGACAGATACGCAGTATTTT
j_call: TRBJ2-1; clone_size: .; d_call: TRBD1; v_call: TRBV28; cdr3_aa: CACGQGINEQFF; cdr3_nt: TGTGCCTGTGGACAGGGTATCAATGAGCAGTTCTTC
j_call: TRBJ2-7; clone_size: .; d_call: TRBD2; v_call: TRBV11-2; cdr3_aa: CASSSPGLAGGYEQYF; cdr3_nt: TGTGCCAGCAGCTCGCCTGGACTAGCGGGAGGTTACGAGCAGTACTTC
j_call: TRBJ2-7; clone_size: .; d_call: TRBD1; v_call: TRBV11-3; cdr3_aa: CASSPGTAYEQYF; cdr3_nt: TGTGCCAGCAGCCCGGGGACAGCCTACGAGCAGTACTTC
j_call: TRBJ1-2; clone_size: .; d_call: TRBD1; v_call: TRBV4-2; cdr3_aa: CASSPTRATGAPNYGYTF; cdr3_nt: TGTGCCAGCAGCCCGACAAGGGCGACAGGGGCGCCTAACTATGGCTACACCTTC